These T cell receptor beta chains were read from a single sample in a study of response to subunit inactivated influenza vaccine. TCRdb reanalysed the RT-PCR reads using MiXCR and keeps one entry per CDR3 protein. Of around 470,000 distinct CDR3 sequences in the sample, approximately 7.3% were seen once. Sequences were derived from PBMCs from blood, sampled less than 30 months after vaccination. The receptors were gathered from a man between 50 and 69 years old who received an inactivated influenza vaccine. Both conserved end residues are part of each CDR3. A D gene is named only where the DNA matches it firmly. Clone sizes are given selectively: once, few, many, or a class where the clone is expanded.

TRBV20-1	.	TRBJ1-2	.	TGCAGTGCCCTGGACGGACGTGGCTACACCTTC	CSALDGRGYTF
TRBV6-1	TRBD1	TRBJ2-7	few	TGTGCCAGCAGTGTCGCCGGGACAGCCCTCTTACAGCAGTACTTC	CASSVAGTALLQQYF
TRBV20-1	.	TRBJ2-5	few	TGCAGTGCTCTGGACCGGGACCGATTCCAAGAGACCCAGTACTTC	CSALDRDRFQETQYF
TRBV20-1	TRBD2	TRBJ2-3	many	TGCAGTGCCACGACGCGCGGGGGGGCCGGGGATACGCAGTATTTT	CSATTRGGAGDTQYF
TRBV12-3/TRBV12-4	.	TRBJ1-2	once	TGTGCCAGCAGCGCGGCGGACTTTAACTATGGCTACACCTTC	CASSAADFNYGYTF
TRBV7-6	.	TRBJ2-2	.	TGTGCCAGCAGCCATGCGGGGTGGGGAAAGAACACCGGGGAGCTGTTTTTT	CASSHAGWGKNTGELFF
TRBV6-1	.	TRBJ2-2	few	TGTGCCAGCAGGAAACCGGGGGCCACCGGGGAGCTGTTTTTT	CASRKPGATGELFF
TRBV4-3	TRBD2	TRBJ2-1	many	TGCGCCAGCAGCCGGACTAGCGGGGGGGGATCCTACAATGAGCAGTTCTTC	CASSRTSGGGSYNEQFF
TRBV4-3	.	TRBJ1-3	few	TGCGCCAGCAGCCGACAGTATGCTGTGGGCTCTGGAAACACCATATATTTT	CASSRQYAVGSGNTIYF
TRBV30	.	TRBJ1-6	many	TGTGCCTGCTCGGGGATTTTAGCCTTTAATTCACCCCTCCACTTT	CACSGILAFNSPLHF
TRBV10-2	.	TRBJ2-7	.	TGCGCCAGCAACTCAGGGTCCTACGAGCAGTACTTC	CASNSGSYEQYF
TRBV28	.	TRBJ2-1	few	TGTGCCAGCAGTCTCCTACGGGTACAAGATGGTGAGCAGTTCTTC	CASSLLRVQDGEQFF
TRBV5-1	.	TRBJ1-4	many	TGCGCCAGCAGCTTGTCAACTGGGGGTGAAAAACTGTTTTTT	CASSLSTGGEKLFF
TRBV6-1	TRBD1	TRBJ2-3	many	TGTGCCAGCAGCCGGGACAGGGGTCCAGATACGCAGTATTTT	CASSRDRGPDTQYF
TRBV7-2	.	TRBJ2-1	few	TGTGCCAGCAGCTTGTCAAGTAACAATGAGCAGTTCTTC	CASSLSSNNEQFF
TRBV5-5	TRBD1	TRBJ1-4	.	TGTGCCAGCAGCTCAACCAGGGGGCTATCTGAAAAACTGTTTTTT	CASSSTRGLSEKLFF
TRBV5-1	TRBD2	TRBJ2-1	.	TGCGCCAGCAGCTTGGGACTAGCGGGAGGTATCTACAATGAGCAGTTCTTC	CASSLGLAGGIYNEQFF